These 6 T cell receptor beta chains originate from one sample sequenced in a study of a mutant IDH1 vaccine in newly diagnosed glioma. No antigen has been assigned to these receptors. Time point of the sample: week 35, safety follow-up. Alongside topical imiquimod, each dose of vaccine comprised 300 ug of mutant IDH1 20-mer peptide. Profiled with immunoSEQ multiplex PCR; TCRdb holds only in-frame clones, not every one. Among approximately 50,000 clones listed, 76% were seen once. The starting material was PBMCs, obtained from a glioma patient whose treatment included an IDH1 peptide vaccine. The receptors stem from a man between 35 and 55 years old with glioma.

This clone was seen many times. This chain connects TRBV11-2 to TRBJ1-2; D gene uncertain. This CDR3 region has 12 residues. The ends were cut back, 11 bases at V and 4 bases at J, with 14 bases in the middle. The germline gives CDR1 SGHAT, CDR2 FQNNGV. The DNA for the CDR3 is TGTGCCGTCCCCTGGGGTCCCTATGGCTACACCTTC. It encodes CAVPWGPYGYTF.

V usage is TRBV14 and J usage is TRBJ1-2; TRBD1 might be the D (5 bases). Trimming shortened V by 4 bases and J by 5 bases, and 17 bases separated the two germline ends. This CDR3 region has 15 residues. In germline, CDR1 is SGHDN, CDR2 FVKESK. As DNA, the CDR3 is TGTGCCAGCAGCCCTTCCCGGGACGGGTTATATGGCTACACCTTC. Translating it yields CASSPSRDGLYGYTF.

The V and J genes are TRBV29-1 and TRBJ2-1, with TRBD2 matching 13 bases. Germline CDR1 reads SQVTM; CDR2 reads ANQGSEA. With V trimmed by 7 bases and J by 8 bases, 8 bases remained unmatched. The CDR3 loop spans 14 amino acids. The CDR3 loop is CSAGGLAGSDEQFF. The CDR3 DNA reads as TGCAGCGCTGGGGGACTAGCGGGAAGTGATGAGCAGTTCTTC.

Worth noting for this clone: The junction shows a germline mismatch at one end, possibly a read error. The chain carries TRBV29-1 and TRBJ2-1, with D perhaps TRBD2 (6 bases). CDR3 length: 18 residues. Germline-derived CDR1 and CDR2 are SQVTM and ANQGSEA. This chain's CDR3 is CSVLTRPTSISSYIEQFF. CDR3 in DNA: TGCAGCGTCTTGACACGTCCTACTAGCATCTCAAGTTACATTGAGCAGTTCTTC.

The chain couples TRBV7-9 to TRBJ1-1; D remains unclear. This CDR3 comprises 11 residues. With 2 bases removed from V and 3 bases from J, the gap between germline ends came to 1 base. The germline CDR1 and CDR2 sequences are SEHNR and FQNEAQ (reference sequence). The CDR3 DNA follows: TGTGCCAGCAGCTTACACACTGAAGCTTTCTTT. Its protein product is CASSLHTEAFF.

The rearrangement links TRBV15 to TRBJ2-7; 14 nucleotides align to TRBD2. V gave up 2 bases and J gave up 1 base; unmatched junction bases: 13. Germline loops: CDR1 LNHNV, CDR2 YYDKDF (reference sequence). The CDR3 has 20 residues. CDR3 DNA sequence: TGTGCCACCAGCAGACTCAACCCGGGACTAGCGGGAGTATTATCCTACGAGCAGTACGTC. It yields the protein CATSRLNPGLAGVLSYEQYV.